What follows describes a single TCR beta chain. Its antigen remains unknown. The CDR3 has 16 amino acids. Germline values: CDR1 LGHDT, CDR2 YNNKEL (reference sequence). V was cut by 6 bases and J by 7 bases, with 21 bases left in between. The data belong to a study of T cells in Graves' hyperthyroidism and ophthalmopathy. Study observations and caveats: Ophthalmopathy got predicted by the model a median around 6.6 months before its onset. Blood held most thyroid clonotypes expanded above 0.001 frequency.

RNA transcripts yielded amplified TCR beta CDR3 regions. The HTBI primer set was used in a first-round RT-PCR of the TCR CDR3. Via MiXCR, TCRdb re-called the multiplex PCR reads, giving one row per CDR3 protein. Of about 570,000 distinct CDR3 sequences listed, approximately 44% are singletons. This sequence was found in an adult woman with Graves' disease, either hyperthyroidism or ophthalmopathy (not recorded which). Sequenced sample: peripheral blood or thyroid tissue (not recorded which). This chain connects TRBV3-1 to TRBJ1-4; weak D call: TRBD1 (6 bases). The DNA of the CDR3 is TGTGCCAGCAGTCTCCAGGGGAGTACCGGCGGTGAAAAACTGTTTTTT. Translating it yields CASSLQGSTGGEKLFF.